The sequence of this TCR beta chain was determined in a study of shared clonotypes between healthy human individuals. Study-wide results and caveats: An expected dependence of interdonor clonotype sharing on sequencing depth was noted.

On this clone: Its specificity is unknown.

The authors ran unsorted PBMC replicate PCRs on roughly 330 ng DNA, tens of thousands of T cell genomes. DNA from unsorted PBMC was sequenced on ten immunoSEQ deep assay plates. Source study methods: ImmunoSEQ sequences covered only the junction and lacked quality scores; filtering therefore differed. Clones were read by immunoSEQ multiplex PCR, and TCRdb kept only the in-frame ones, dropping some. For V, J and clone size, that table is used; D and trimming come from the DNA. The data contain fewer than 550,000 clones, nearly 80% of them singletons. The clonotype originates from a woman aged 40 to 50 in good health. Some clones in this sample may be carry-over from other donors' samples. The sequenced sample was PBMCs.

The CDR3 sequence is CASSQDRRVESYEQYF. For the CDR3, the DNA is TGCGCCAGCAGCCAAGATCGCAGGGTTGAGTCCTACGAGCAGTACTTC. This chain connects TRBV4-3 to TRBJ2-7; D is perhaps TRBD1 (5 bases). The V gene lost 0 bases and the J gene lost 1 base, with 13 bases spanning the gap. There are 16 residues in the CDR3. Per the germline V gene, CDR1 is LGHNA and CDR2 is YSLEER.